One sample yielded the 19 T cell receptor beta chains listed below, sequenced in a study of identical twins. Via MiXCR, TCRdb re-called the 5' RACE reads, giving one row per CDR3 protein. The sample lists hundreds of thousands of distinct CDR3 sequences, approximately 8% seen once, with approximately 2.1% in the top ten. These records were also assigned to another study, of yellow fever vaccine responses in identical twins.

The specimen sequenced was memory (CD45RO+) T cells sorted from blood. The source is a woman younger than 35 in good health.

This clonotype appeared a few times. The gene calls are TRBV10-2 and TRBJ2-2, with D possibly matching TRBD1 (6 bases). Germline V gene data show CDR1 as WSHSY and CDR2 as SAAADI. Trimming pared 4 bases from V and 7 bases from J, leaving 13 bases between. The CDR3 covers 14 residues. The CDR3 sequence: CASSVQGLGGELFF. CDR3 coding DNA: TGCGCCAGCAGTGTCCAGGGGCTTGGCGGGGAGCTGTTTTTT.

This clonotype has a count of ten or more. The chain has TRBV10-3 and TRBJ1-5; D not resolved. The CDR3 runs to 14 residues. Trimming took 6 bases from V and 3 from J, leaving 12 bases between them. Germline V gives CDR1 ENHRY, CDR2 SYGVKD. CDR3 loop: CAIRDGPYNQPQHF. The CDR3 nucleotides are TGTGCCATCAGGGACGGACCCTACAATCAGCCCCAGCATTTT.

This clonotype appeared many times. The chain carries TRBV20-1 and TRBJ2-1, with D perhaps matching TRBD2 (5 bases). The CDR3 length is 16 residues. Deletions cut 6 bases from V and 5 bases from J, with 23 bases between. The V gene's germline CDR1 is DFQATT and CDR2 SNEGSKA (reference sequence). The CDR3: CSATRVRLPRDNEQFF. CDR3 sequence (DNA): TGCAGTGCCACGCGCGTTAGACTCCCGAGGGACAATGAGCAGTTCTTC.

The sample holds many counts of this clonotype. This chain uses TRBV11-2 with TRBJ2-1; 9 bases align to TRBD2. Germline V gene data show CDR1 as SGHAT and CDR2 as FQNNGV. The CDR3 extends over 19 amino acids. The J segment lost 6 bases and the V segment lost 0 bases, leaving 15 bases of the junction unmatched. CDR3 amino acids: CASSLDSKAGGRELNEQFF. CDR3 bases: TGTGCCAGCAGCTTAGATTCGAAAGCGGGGGGCAGGGAACTCAATGAGCAGTTCTTC. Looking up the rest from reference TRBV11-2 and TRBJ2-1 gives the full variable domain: EAGVAQSPRYKIIEKRQSVAFWCNPISGHATLYWYQQILGQGPKLLIQFQNNGVVDDSQLPKDRFSAERLKGVDSTLKIQPAKLEDSAVYLCASSLDSKAGGRELNEQFFGPGTRLTVL.

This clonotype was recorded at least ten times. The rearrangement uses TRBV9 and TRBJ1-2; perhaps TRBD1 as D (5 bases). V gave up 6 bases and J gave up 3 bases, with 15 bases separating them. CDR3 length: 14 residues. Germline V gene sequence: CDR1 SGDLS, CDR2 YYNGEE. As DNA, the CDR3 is TGTGCCAGCACCTCTAGTGGGGACTACTATGGCTACACCTTC. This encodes CASTSSGDYYGYTF.

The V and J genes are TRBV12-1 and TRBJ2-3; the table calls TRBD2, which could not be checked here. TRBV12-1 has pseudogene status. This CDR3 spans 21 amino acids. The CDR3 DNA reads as TGTGCCAGCAGGCTGACCAATTCCGGGACTAGCGGGTTCCCCAGCACAGATACGCAGTATTTT. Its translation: CASRLTNSGTSGFPSTDTQYF.

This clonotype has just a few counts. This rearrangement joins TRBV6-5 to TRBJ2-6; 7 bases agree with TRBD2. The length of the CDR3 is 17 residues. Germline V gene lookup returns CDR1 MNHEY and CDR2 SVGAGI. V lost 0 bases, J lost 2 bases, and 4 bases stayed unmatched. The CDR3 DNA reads TGTGCCAGCAGTTACTCGGTTCGGGGGGCTGGGGCCAACGTCCTGACTTTC. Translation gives CASSYSVRGAGANVLTF.

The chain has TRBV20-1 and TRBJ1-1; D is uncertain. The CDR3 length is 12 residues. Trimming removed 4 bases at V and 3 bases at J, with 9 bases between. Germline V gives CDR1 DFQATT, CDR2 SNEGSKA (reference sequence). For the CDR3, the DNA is TGCAGTGCTAAAATAGGTCACACTGAAGCTTTCTTT. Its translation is CSAKIGHTEAFF.

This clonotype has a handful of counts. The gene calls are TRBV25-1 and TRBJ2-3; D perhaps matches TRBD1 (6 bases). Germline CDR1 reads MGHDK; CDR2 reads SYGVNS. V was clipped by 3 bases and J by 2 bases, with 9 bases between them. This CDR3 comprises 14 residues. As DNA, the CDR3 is TGTGCCAGCAGTGACTGGACAGCCACAGATACGCAGTATTTT. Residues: CASSDWTATDTQYF.

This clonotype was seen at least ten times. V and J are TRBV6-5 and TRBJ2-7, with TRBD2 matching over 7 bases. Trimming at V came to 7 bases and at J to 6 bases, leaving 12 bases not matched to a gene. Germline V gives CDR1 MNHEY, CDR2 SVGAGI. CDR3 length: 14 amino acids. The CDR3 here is CASMLTSVGSEQYF. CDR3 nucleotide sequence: TGTGCCAGCATGTTAACTAGCGTCGGCTCCGAGCAGTACTTC.

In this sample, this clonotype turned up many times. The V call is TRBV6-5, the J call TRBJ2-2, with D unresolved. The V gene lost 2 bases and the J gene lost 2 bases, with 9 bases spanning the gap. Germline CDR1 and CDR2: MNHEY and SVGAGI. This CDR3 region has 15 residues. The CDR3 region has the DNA TGTGCCAGCAGTTACCGGTTCTCAAACACCGGGGAGCTGTTTTTT. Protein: CASSYRFSNTGELFF.

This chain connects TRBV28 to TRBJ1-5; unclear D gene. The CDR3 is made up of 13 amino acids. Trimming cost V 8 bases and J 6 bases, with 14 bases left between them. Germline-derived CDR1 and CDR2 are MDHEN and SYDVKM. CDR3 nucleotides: TGTGCCAGCGCCAAAAAAATGGGTCAGCCCCAGCATTTT. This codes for CASAKKMGQPQHF.

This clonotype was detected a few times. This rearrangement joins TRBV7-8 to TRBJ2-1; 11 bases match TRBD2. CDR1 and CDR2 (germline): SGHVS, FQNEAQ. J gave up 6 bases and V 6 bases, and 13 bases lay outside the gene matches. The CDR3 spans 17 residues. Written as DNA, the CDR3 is TGTGCCAGCAGTGTCCCCCCCCTTAGCGGGAGGGCCAATGAGCAGTTCTTC. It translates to CASSVPPLSGRANEQFF.

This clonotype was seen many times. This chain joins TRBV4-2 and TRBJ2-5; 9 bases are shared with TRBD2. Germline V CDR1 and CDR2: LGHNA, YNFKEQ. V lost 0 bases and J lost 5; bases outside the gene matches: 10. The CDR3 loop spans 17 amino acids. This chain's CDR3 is CASSQDGSGGGVETQYF. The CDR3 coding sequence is TGTGCCAGCAGCCAAGATGGTAGCGGGGGAGGTGTGGAGACCCAGTACTTC.

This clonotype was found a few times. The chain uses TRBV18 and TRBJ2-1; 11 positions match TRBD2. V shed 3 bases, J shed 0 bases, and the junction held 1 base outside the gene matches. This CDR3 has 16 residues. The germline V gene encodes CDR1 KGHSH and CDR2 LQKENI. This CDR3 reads CASSPTSGGSYNEQFF. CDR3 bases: TGTGCCAGCTCACCCACTAGCGGGGGCTCCTACAATGAGCAGTTCTTC.

For the CDR3, the DNA is TGTGCCAGCAGCTTAGAACGAAGGGGCTTCGGGGAGCTGTTTTTT. It yields the protein CASSLERRGFGELFF. This chain connects TRBV7-2 to TRBJ2-2; tentative D call: TRBD1 (5 bases). The CDR3 is 15 amino acids. Germline V gene lookup returns CDR1 SGHTA and CDR2 FQGNSA. V was clipped by 1 base and J by 7 bases, with 13 bases between them.

CDR3 in DNA: TGTGCCAGCAGCTTATTTGCGGGTGCAGGGGAAGAGACCCAGTACTTC. This encodes CASSLFAGAGEETQYF. The chain joins TRBV7-6 to TRBJ2-5; TRBD1 is a possible D gene (6 bases). Deletions cut 2 bases from V and 3 bases from J, with 16 bases between. The CDR3 covers 16 residues. The germline gives CDR1 SGHVS, CDR2 FNYEAQ.

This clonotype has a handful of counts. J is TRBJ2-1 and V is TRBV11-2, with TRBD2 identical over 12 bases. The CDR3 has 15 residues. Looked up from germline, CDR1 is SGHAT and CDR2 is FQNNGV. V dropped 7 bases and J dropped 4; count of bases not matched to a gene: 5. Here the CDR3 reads CASTLTSGGYNEQFF. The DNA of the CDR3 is TGTGCCAGCACTCTTACTAGCGGGGGGTACAATGAGCAGTTCTTC.

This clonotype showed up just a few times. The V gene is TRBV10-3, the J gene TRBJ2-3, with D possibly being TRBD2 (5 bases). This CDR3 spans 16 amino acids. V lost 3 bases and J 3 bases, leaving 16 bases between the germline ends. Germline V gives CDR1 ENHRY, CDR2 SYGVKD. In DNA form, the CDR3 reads TGTGCCATCAGTGACCCCGGCAGAGGGCATACAGATACGCAGTATTTT. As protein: CAISDPGRGHTDTQYF.